Listed below are T cell receptor beta chains from one sample, sequenced in a study of T cell responses to AZD1222 COVID-19 vaccine. Data came from immunoSEQ multiplex PCR; TCRdb stores just in-frame clones and leaves some out. The top ten clones hold over 10% of a sample with approximately 110,000 clones, approximately 85% of them seen once. This specimen consisted of peripheral blood, obtained on day 0 of MenACWY control vaccination. Every receptor here comes from an adult in good health. The CDR3 runs from the conserved cysteine through the conserved F or W. D genes are given only for firm matches. Clone size appears in some rows only: once, few, many, or a class for an expanded clone.

J	size	D	V	CDR3	DNA
TRBJ2-5	-	TRBD1	TRBV19	CASSNNRGETQYF	TGTGCCAGTAGCAACAACAGGGGAGAGACCCAGTACTTC
TRBJ1-2	-	-	TRBV5-4	CASSLDARGYTF	TGTGCCAGCAGCTTGGACGCTCGCGGCTACACCTTC
TRBJ1-2	-	TRBD1	TRBV7-9	CASSPGAKRQGENYGYTF	TGTGCCAGCAGCCCAGGAGCGAAACGACAGGGTGAAAACTATGGCTACACCTTC
TRBJ2-7	-	-	TRBV6-5	CASSYVRGPYEQYF	TGTGCCAGCAGTTACGTTCGGGGTCCCTACGAGCAGTACTTC
TRBJ1-5	-	-	TRBV19	CASSPDRNQPQHF	TGTGCCAGTAGTCCCGACAGAAATCAGCCCCAGCATTTT
TRBJ2-1	-	-	TRBV7-3	CASNMRGGANEQFF	TGTGCCAGCAATATGAGAGGGGGGGCGAATGAGCAGTTCTTC
TRBJ2-3	-	-	TRBV11-2	CASSIGPVGDTQYF	TGTGCCAGCAGCATAGGCCCCGTGGGGGATACGCAGTATTTT
TRBJ1-1	-	-	TRBV7-9	CASSRSGSGRTTEAFF	TGTGCCAGCAGCCGCAGTGGGTCGGGACGGACAACTGAAGCTTTCTTT
TRBJ2-3	-	TRBD2	TRBV5-4	CASSRGTSGGYTDTQYF	TGTGCCAGCAGCCGCGGGACTAGCGGGGGATACACAGATACGCAGTATTTT
TRBJ2-1	once	TRBD2	TRBV30	CAWSVTSGNEQFF	TGTGCCTGGAGTGTAACTAGCGGTAATGAGCAGTTCTTC
TRBJ1-4	-	-	TRBV5-1	CASSTQGNEKLFF	TGCGCCAGCAGCACACAGGGTAATGAAAAACTGTTTTTT
TRBJ2-2	once	-	TRBV30	CAWSAGGELFF	TGTGCCTGGAGTGCAGGCGGGGAGCTGTTTTTT
TRBJ1-2	-	-	TRBV3-1/TRBV3-2	CASKREGAGYTF	TGTGCCAGCAAAAGGGAGGGCGCTGGCTACACCTTC
TRBJ1-6	-	-	TRBV27	CASSIQENSPLHF	TGTGCCAGCAGCATACAGGAGAATTCACCCCTCCACTTT
TRBJ1-1	-	-	TRBV12-2	CASRLFLWAWWNTEAFF	TGTGCAAGTCGCTTATTTTTATGGGCTTGGTGGAACACTGAAGCTTTCTTT
TRBJ1-5	-	-	TRBV3-1/TRBV3-2	CASSPPRADNQPQHF	TGTGCCAGCAGCCCCCCTCGGGCCGACAATCAGCCCCAGCATTTT
TRBJ1-1	-	-	TRBV30	CAWRESGVTEAFF	TGTGCCTGGAGGGAAAGTGGGGTCACTGAAGCTTTCTTT
TRBJ2-7	-	-	TRBV6-1	CASSWVGSEQYF	TGTGCCAGCAGTTGGGTTGGTTCCGAGCAGTACTTC
TRBJ1-1	once	-	TRBV5-1	CASSLEVGSEAFF	TGCGCCAGCAGCTTGGAAGTAGGCTCTGAAGCTTTCTTT
TRBJ2-7	-	-	TRBV21-1	CASIPGSTPKDEQYF	TGTGCCAGCATCCCGGGGTCTACGCCTAAGGACGAGCAGTACTTC
TRBJ2-3	-	-	TRBV5-1	CASSPQTRADTQYF	TGCGCCAGCAGCCCACAGACTAGGGCAGATACGCAGTATTTT
TRBJ1-5	-	-	TRBV6-5	CASLNPAQPQHF	TGTGCCAGCTTAAACCCAGCTCAGCCCCAGCATTTT
TRBJ2-2	-	-	TRBV7-3	CASSPTGLHTGELFF	TGTGCCAGCAGCCCAACAGGGCTTCACACCGGGGAGCTGTTTTTT
TRBJ2-1	-	TRBD2	TRBV7-6	CASSPSSGAARSEQFF	TGTGCCAGCAGCCCGAGTAGCGGGGCTGCCAGGTCTGAGCAGTTCTTC
TRBJ2-1	-	-	TRBV7-2	CASSPRPAYNEQFF	TGTGCCAGCAGCCCCCGACCCGCGTACAATGAGCAGTTCTTC
TRBJ1-1	few	-	TRBV7-3	CASSLVSGGNTEAFF	TGTGCCAGCAGCTTAGTTTCCGGGGGAAACACTGAAGCTTTCTTT
TRBJ2-3	-	-	TRBV28	CASSRTGTDTQYF	TGTGCCAGCAGTCGAACAGGGACAGATACGCAGTATTTT
TRBJ2-1	-	-	TRBV27	CASSLSGKHNEQFF	TGTGCCAGCAGTTTATCTGGTAAACACAATGAGCAGTTCTTC
TRBJ2-7	-	TRBD2	TRBV5-1	CASSLGTRYEQYF	TGCGCCAGCAGCTTGGGGACTAGATACGAGCAGTACTTC
TRBJ1-2	-	-	TRBV7-9	CASTPGGVNYGYTF	TGTGCCAGCACCCCCGGTGGGGTGAACTATGGCTACACCTTC
TRBJ2-7	-	-	TRBV5-1	CASQSLSSYEQYF	TGCGCCAGCCAGAGCCTTAGCTCCTACGAGCAGTACTTC
TRBJ1-5	-	-	TRBV7-2	CASSLAGAGNQPQHF	TGTGCCAGCAGCTTAGCGGGGGCGGGCAATCAGCCCCAGCATTTT
TRBJ2-7	once	-	TRBV7-8	CASRMTRFTWGEQYF	TGTGCCAGCAGGATGACTAGATTTACTTGGGGCGAGCAGTACTTC
TRBJ2-6	-	-	TRBV4-3	CASSQDGAGDGANVLTF	TGCGCCAGCAGCCAAGATGGGGCGGGCGATGGGGCCAACGTCCTGACTTTC
TRBJ2-5	-	TRBD1	TRBV6-5	CASSYSREGAGETQYF	TGTGCCAGCAGTTACTCGCGTGAGGGGGCAGGAGAGACCCAGTACTTC
TRBJ1-6	-	-	TRBV7-2	CASSRGDPNSPLHF	TGTGCCAGCAGCCGGGGGGACCCGAATTCACCCCTCCACTTT
TRBJ1-2	-	-	TRBV7-9	CASSLDRWYGYTF	TGTGCCAGCAGCTTAGACAGGTGGTATGGCTACACCTTC
TRBJ1-1	-	TRBD1	TRBV7-9	CASSPRRDSIEAFF	TGTGCCAGCAGCCCAAGACGGGACAGCATTGAAGCTTTCTTT
TRBJ2-2	-	-	TRBV7-9	CASSLVGLKDLTGELFF	TGTGCCAGCAGCTTAGTAGGGTTGAAGGACCTAACCGGGGAGCTGTTTTTT
TRBJ1-2	-	-	TRBV2	CASSEAPGLSYGYTF	TGTGCCAGCAGTGAAGCGCCGGGACTCAGCTATGGCTACACCTTC
TRBJ2-7	-	-	TRBV30	CAWQQGSFEQYF	TGTGCCTGGCAACAGGGTTCCTTCGAGCAGTACTTC
TRBJ1-1	-	-	TRBV19	CASLGGVWTEAFF	TGTGCCAGCTTAGGAGGCGTTTGGACTGAAGCTTTCTTT
TRBJ1-2	-	-	TRBV15	CATSRQGLGGYTF	TGTGCCACCAGCAGACAGGGTCTAGGTGGCTACACCTTC
TRBJ2-7	few	-	TRBV6-2/TRBV6-3	CASSYNRESYEQYF	TGTGCCAGCAGTTATAATCGCGAATCCTACGAGCAGTACTTC